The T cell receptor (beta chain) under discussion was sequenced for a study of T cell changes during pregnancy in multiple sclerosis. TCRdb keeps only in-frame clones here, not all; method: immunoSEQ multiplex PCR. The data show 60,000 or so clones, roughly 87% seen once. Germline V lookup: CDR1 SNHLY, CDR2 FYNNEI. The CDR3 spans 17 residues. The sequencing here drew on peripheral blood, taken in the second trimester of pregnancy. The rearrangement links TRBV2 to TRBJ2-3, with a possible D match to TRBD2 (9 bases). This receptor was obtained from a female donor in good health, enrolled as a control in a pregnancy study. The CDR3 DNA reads TGTGCAGGTCGGACAGGGCTTTTTCTAGCGGGATCAGATACGCAGTATTTT. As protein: CAGRTGLFLAGSDTQYF.